The 28 T cell receptor beta chains below all came from one sample that was sequenced in a study of beta chain features in type 1 diabetes. Points from the study as a whole: Shortening that was moderate but significant affected the TCRB CDR3s of Type 1 diabetes patients in all four CD4+ subsets.

The authors reverse transcribed all of the isolated RNA, so sequencing captured expressed TCRB transcripts. Measured with immunoSEQ multiplex PCR; TCRdb has only the in-frame clones, and not every one. This sample has a few hundred thousand clones, with around an eighth found just once. Their antigen targets remain unknown. Sequenced input: naive CD4+ T cells from blood. The receptor source for this set is a woman between 18 and 29 years old with type 1 diabetes.

V usage is TRBV15 and J usage is TRBJ2-1; tentative D call: TRBD1 (5 bases). From germline, CDR1 is LNHNV and CDR2 YYDKDF (reference sequence). Trimming took 0 bases from V and 13 from J, leaving 19 bases between them. This CDR3 has 15 amino acids. This CDR3 reads CATSRDQSGLVEQFF. CDR3 DNA sequence: TGTGCCACCAGCAGAGATCAATCAGGGTTGGTTGAACAGTTCTTC.

This clone was counted between two and nine times. The V call is TRBV11-1, the J call TRBJ2-1; 10 bases map to TRBD1. The CDR3 consists of 17 residues. The V and J ends lost 2 bases and 5 bases, in that order; junction bases with no gene match: 9. Germline values: CDR1 SGHAT, CDR2 FQDESV (reference sequence). CDR3 protein: CASSLNDRGRRDNEQFF. The CDR3 coding sequence is TGTGCCAGCAGCTTAAACGACAGGGGGCGACGAGACAATGAGCAGTTCTTC.

This chain uses TRBV5-5 with TRBJ1-5; maybe TRBD1 (5 bases). CDR3 length: 14 residues. The germline V gene encodes CDR1 SGHKS and CDR2 YYEKEE (reference sequence). V was pared by 2 bases and J by 5 bases, with 11 bases between. CDR3 in DNA: TGTGCCAGCAGCTTCGCCAGGGTGGATCAGCCCCAGCATTTT. It codes for CASSFARVDQPQHF.

This rearrangement joins TRBV5-1 to TRBJ1-5, with D uncertain. The CDR3 totals 14 residues. V lost 8 bases and J 6 bases, leaving 18 bases between the germline ends. From germline, CDR1 is SGHRS and CDR2 YFSETQ. CDR3 loop: CASSTGDEGQPQHF. The CDR3 DNA reads as TGCGCCAGTTCAACCGGGGATGAAGGTCAGCCCCAGCATTTT.

This clone was counted a few times. The V gene is TRBV7-2, the J gene TRBJ1-6; 8 bases agree with TRBD1. J lost 8 bases, V lost 5 bases, and 2 bases had no gene match. The germline CDR1 and CDR2 sequences are SGHTA and FQGNSA. This CDR3 region has 13 residues. CDR3 in amino acids: CASSTDRDSPLHF. The CDR3 DNA is TGTGCCAGCAGCACGGACAGGGATTCACCCCTCCACTTT.

This clone was seen only a few times. One end of the junction fails to match germline, which may point to a read error. The chain recombines TRBV7-7 with TRBJ2-5; perhaps TRBD2 as D (6 bases). The CDR3 contains 15 residues. CDR1 is SSHAT and CDR2 is FNYEAQ in the germline V gene (reference sequence). The DNA for the CDR3 is TGTGCTAGCAGCTTAGGCGGGGACCGACGGGAGACCCAGTACTTC. Encoded protein: CASSLGGDRRETQYF.

The chain carries TRBV5-6 and TRBJ2-1; no clear D gene. CDR3 length equals 15 residues. CDR1 is SGHDT, CDR2 YYEEEE, per germline. V was pared by 1 base and J by 4 bases, with 12 bases between. CDR3 loop: CASSLPSTMYNEQFF. The CDR3 DNA is TGTGCCAGCAGCTTGCCTAGTACAATGTACAATGAGCAGTTCTTC.

In this sample, this clone turned up a few times. This chain connects TRBV6-5 to TRBJ2-7, with a possible D match to TRBD2 (5 bases). The germline V and J ends were trimmed by 4 bases and 3 bases, with 16 bases remaining between them. CDR3 length: 15 residues. Germline lookup yields CDR1 MNHEY and CDR2 SVGAGI. The CDR3 DNA sequence: TGTGCCAGCAGTTTAGGCCCGGGAACATACTACGAGCAGTACTTC. Protein: CASSLGPGTYYEQYF.

This clone was counted between two and nine times. This rearrangement joins TRBV15 to TRBJ2-7, with a weak D call TRBD2 (6 bases). V lost 6 bases and J 5 bases, leaving 11 bases between the germline ends. Germline V gene data show CDR1 as LNHNV and CDR2 as YYDKDF (reference sequence). The CDR3 totals 12 residues. The CDR3 loop reads CATRGGGHEQYF. Here the CDR3 DNA reads TGTGCCACCAGAGGCGGAGGGCACGAGCAGTACTTC.

This clone was counted between two and nine times. The chain carries TRBV27 and TRBJ2-2, with 11 nucleotides matching TRBD1. CDR1 MNHEY and CDR2 SMNVEV come from the germline V gene (reference sequence). The CDR3 is 16 amino acids. After removal of 3 bases from V and 4 bases from J, the junction contained 4 bases not matched to a gene. The CDR3 sequence: CASSFLGTGGTGELFF. CDR3 coding DNA: TGTGCCAGCAGTTTCCTAGGGACAGGGGGCACCGGGGAGCTGTTTTTT.

The chain joins TRBV7-9 to TRBJ2-5; 8 nucleotides match TRBD1. With 5 bases clipped from V and 4 bases from J, the junction kept 9 bases outside the gene matches. CDR1 and CDR2 from the germline V gene are SEHNR and FQNEAQ (reference sequence). There are 15 residues in the CDR3. CDR3 nucleotide sequence: TGTGCCAGCAGCCCCCCGGGACAGGTCATAGAGACCCAGTACTTC. This translates into CASSPPGQVIETQYF.

In this sample, this clone turned up once. Written as DNA, the CDR3 is TGTGCCAGCGCGACAGAGATGGGCAATCAGCCCCAGCATTTT. Translated: CASATEMGNQPQHF. The chain uses TRBV27 and TRBJ1-5, with D perhaps matching TRBD1 (5 bases). CDR3 length equals 14 residues. Germline CDR1 reads MNHEY; CDR2 reads SMNVEV (reference sequence). Trimming stripped 8 bases from V and 2 bases from J, with 13 bases between.

This clone has just a few counts. This chain links TRBV19 with TRBJ1-1, with D unresolved. The CDR3 contains 15 residues. The germline CDR1 and CDR2 sequences are LNHDA and SQIVND (reference sequence). V was cut by 3 bases and J by 1 base, with 12 bases left in between. The CDR3 DNA is TGTGCCAGTAGTATCCCCTGGCAGGCGAACACTGAAGCTTTCTTT. This sequence encodes CASSIPWQANTEAFF.

A few counts support this clone. This sequence joins TRBV5-1 and TRBJ2-5; TRBD1 matches at 7 bases. Germline V gene sequence: CDR1 SGHRS, CDR2 YFSETQ. The CDR3 loop spans 14 amino acids. V dropped 4 bases and J dropped 2; count of bases not matched to a gene: 5. The CDR3 bases are TGCGCCAGCAGCCATTCGGGACAGCAAGAGACCCAGTACTTC. Amino acids: CASSHSGQQETQYF. Filled out from reference TRBV5-1 and TRBJ2-5, the complete variable domain reads KAGVTQTPRYLIKTRGQQVTLSCSPISGHRSVSWYQQTPGQGLQFLFEYFSETQRNKGNFPGRFSGRQFSNSRSEMNVSTLELGDSALYLCASSHSGQQETQYFGPGTRLLVL.

This clone was counted between two and nine times. The chain has TRBV4-3 and TRBJ1-2, with D perhaps TRBD1 (5 bases). Trimming removed 3 bases from V and 5 bases from J, with 16 bases in between. The CDR3 has 15 amino acids. Germline V gene sequence: CDR1 LGHNA, CDR2 YSLEER. CDR3 nucleotides: TGCGCCAGCAGCCAGTCCGGAGGGGTGTTGTATGGCTACACCTTC. Its protein is CASSQSGGVLYGYTF.

This clone was counted a few times. V and J are TRBV9 and TRBJ2-1; 14 bases line up with TRBD2. In germline, CDR1 is SGDLS, CDR2 YYNGEE. V shed 1 base, J shed 4 bases, and the junction held 4 bases outside the gene matches. CDR3 length: 17 amino acids. The CDR3: CASSVSGTSGRYNEQFF. The CDR3 coding sequence is TGTGCCAGCAGCGTAAGCGGGACTAGCGGGAGATACAATGAGCAGTTCTTC.

This clone was picked up a small number of times. The chain carries TRBV2 and TRBJ2-3; 7 bases align to TRBD2. Germline V gene data show CDR1 as SNHLY and CDR2 as FYNNEI. V lost 10 bases and J lost 1; bases outside the gene matches: 5. The CDR3 has 13 residues. CDR3 bases: TGTGCCACCGGACTAGATCGCACAGATACGCAGTATTTT. It specifies CATGLDRTDTQYF.

This clone was observed a few times. The same CDR3 arises from other DNA sequences in this sample as well. The chain has TRBV18 and TRBJ2-7; D ambiguous. The CDR3 is 11 amino acids. V dropped 3 bases and J dropped 3 bases, with 3 bases sitting between them. The germline gives CDR1 KGHSH, CDR2 LQKENI. As DNA, the CDR3 is TGTGCCAGCTCACCCAACTACGAGCAGTACTTC. Protein sequence: CASSPNYEQYF.

The V gene is TRBV28, the J gene TRBJ2-1, with 9 bases identical to TRBD2. CDR1 MDHEN and CDR2 SYDVKM come from the germline V gene. V shed 4 bases and J 7 bases; nucleotides not matched to a gene: 11. This CDR3 spans 16 amino acids. CDR3 nucleotide sequence: TGTGCCAGCAGTTCCCCCCTAGCGGGAATTAGTAATGAGCAGTTCTTC. Translating it yields CASSSPLAGISNEQFF.

This clone was picked up a small number of times. The V gene is TRBV7-9, the J gene TRBJ1-6, with TRBD1 as a possible D gene (5 bases). The V gene's germline CDR1 is SEHNR and CDR2 FQNEAQ (reference sequence). The germline V and J ends were trimmed by 7 bases and 10 bases, with 11 bases remaining between them. The CDR3 extends over 12 amino acids. CDR3 residues: CASTGRQSPLHF. The CDR3, as DNA: TGTGCCAGCACAGGGCGTCAGTCACCCCTCCACTTT.

This sequence joins TRBV19 and TRBJ2-3; 8 positions agree with TRBD2. This CDR3 is 14 amino acids long. J gave up 2 bases and V 6 bases, and 4 bases lay outside the gene matches. Germline V gene sequence: CDR1 LNHDA, CDR2 SQIVND (reference sequence). CDR3 bases: TGTGCCAGTAGGGTAGCGGGGACCACAGATACGCAGTATTTT. Encoded protein: CASRVAGTTDTQYF. Complete variable domain (other parts from reference TRBV19 and TRBJ2-3): DGGITQSPKYLFRKEGQNVTLSCEQNLNHDAMYWYRQDPGQGLRLIYYSQIVNDFQKGDIAEGYSVSREKKESFPLTVTSAQKNPTAFYLCASRVAGTTDTQYFGPGTRLTVL.

This clone has just a few counts. The chain carries TRBV29-1 and TRBJ1-1, with TRBD1 matching 8 bases. From germline, CDR1 is SQVTM and CDR2 ANQGSEA. The CDR3 runs to 13 residues. V lost 1 base to trimming and J lost 4 bases; unmatched junction nucleotides: 2. CDR3 nucleotides: TGCAGCGTTGAAGGTGGGACAGGCACTGAAGCTTTCTTT. Translated, it gives CSVEGGTGTEAFF.

The V call is TRBV14, the J call TRBJ1-6; unclear D gene. CDR1 SGHDN and CDR2 FVKESK come from the germline V gene. CDR3 length equals 15 residues. V was clipped by 3 bases and J by 9 bases, with 15 bases between them. The CDR3 sequence: CASSHLGSFTSPLHF. The CDR3 DNA reads TGTGCCAGCAGCCACCTAGGTTCGTTCACTTCACCCCTCCACTTT.

The chain carries TRBV7-9 and TRBJ2-3, with TRBD2 matching over 13 bases. The germline gives CDR1 SEHNR, CDR2 FQNEAQ (reference sequence). J was trimmed by 4 bases and V by 5 bases; bases with no gene match: 12. The CDR3 spans 18 residues. The chain's CDR3 is CASSLGTSGEGYADTQYF. Here the CDR3 DNA reads TGTGCCAGCAGCCTCGGGACTAGCGGGGAGGGGTACGCAGATACGCAGTATTTT.

The V and J genes are TRBV18 and TRBJ1-1, with D perhaps TRBD1 (5 bases). The CDR3 length is 17 residues. Trimming removed 2 bases at V and 1 base at J, with 17 bases between. CDR1 and CDR2 from the germline V gene are KGHSH and LQKENI. Written as DNA, the CDR3 is TGTGCCAGCTCACCAAGTCCGGGGGGTAGGACGAACACTGAAGCTTTCTTT. Its protein product is CASSPSPGGRTNTEAFF.

The chain combines TRBV28 with TRBJ2-4; TRBD1 might be the D (6 bases). Germline CDR1 MDHEN, CDR2 SYDVKM. The CDR3 has 17 amino acids. The ends were cut back, 5 bases at V and 3 bases at J, with 20 bases in the middle. The CDR3 DNA sequence: TGTGCCAGCAGTCCCCCATCCGGGACAATCTACAAAAACATTCAGTACTTC. Amino acids: CASSPPSGTIYKNIQYF.

This clone was detected only a few times. The chain employs TRBV29-1 and TRBJ2-2; 8 nucleotides align to TRBD1. The CDR3 has 16 amino acids. V trimming: 7 bases; J trimming: 0 bases; junction bases outside the gene matches: 10. The germline gives CDR1 SQVTM, CDR2 ANQGSEA. The CDR3 nucleotides are TGCAGCGCCTTGACAGGGGTCTCATCGAACACCGGGGAGCTGTTTTTT. This encodes CSALTGVSSNTGELFF.

This chain joins TRBV11-1 and TRBJ2-7, with a weak D call TRBD2 (5 bases). The CDR3 contains 13 residues. V shed 5 bases and J shed 6 bases, with 14 bases lying between them. The germline gives CDR1 SGHAT, CDR2 FQDESV (reference sequence). CDR3 DNA sequence: TGTGCCAGCAGCCCCGGGATCCGCGCCGAGCAGTACTTC. Its protein is CASSPGIRAEQYF.